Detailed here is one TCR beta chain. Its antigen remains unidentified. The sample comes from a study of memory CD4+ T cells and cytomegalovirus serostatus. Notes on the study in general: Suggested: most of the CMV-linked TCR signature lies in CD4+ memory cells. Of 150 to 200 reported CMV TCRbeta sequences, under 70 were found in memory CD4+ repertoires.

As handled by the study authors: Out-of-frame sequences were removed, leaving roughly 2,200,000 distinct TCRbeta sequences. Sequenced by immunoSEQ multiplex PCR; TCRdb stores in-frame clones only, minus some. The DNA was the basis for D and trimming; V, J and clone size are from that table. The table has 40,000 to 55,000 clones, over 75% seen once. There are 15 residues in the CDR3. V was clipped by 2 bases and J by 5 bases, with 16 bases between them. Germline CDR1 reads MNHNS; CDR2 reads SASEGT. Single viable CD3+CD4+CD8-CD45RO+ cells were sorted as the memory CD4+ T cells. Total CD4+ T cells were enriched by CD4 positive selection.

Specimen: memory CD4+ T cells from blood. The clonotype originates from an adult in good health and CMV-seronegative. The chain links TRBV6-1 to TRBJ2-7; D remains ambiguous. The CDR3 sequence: CASSELPGLINEQYF. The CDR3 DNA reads TGTGCCAGCAGTGAACTCCCAGGATTGATCAACGAGCAGTACTTC.